The 14 T cell receptor beta chains below come from one sample, sequenced in a study of T cells in Graves' hyperthyroidism and ophthalmopathy. RNA transcripts provided the source from which TCR beta CDR3 regions were amplified. The HTBI primer set was used in a first-round RT-PCR of the TCR CDR3. TCRdb analysed the multiplex PCR reads with MiXCR anew, one entry per CDR3 protein. The sample yields 500,000 to 600,000 distinct CDR3 sequences, approximately 16% seen once. Sequencing used blood. These receptors were collected from a woman aged 18-29 years with Graves' hyperthyroidism.

The rearrangement uses TRBV24-1 and TRBJ2-5, with a tentative D call TRBD1 (5 bases). This CDR3 spans 12 amino acids. In germline, CDR1 is KGHDR, CDR2 SFDVKD. The germline V and J ends were trimmed by 5 bases and 5 bases, with 8 bases remaining between them. The CDR3 loop is CATSASGETQYF. CDR3 coding DNA: TGTGCCACCAGTGCGTCAGGGGAGACCCAGTACTTC.

This clonotype was detected many times. This chain links TRBV7-9 with TRBJ2-5, with TRBD2 identical over 10 bases. Germline CDR1 and CDR2: SEHNR and FQNEAQ (reference sequence). The trim removed 6 bases at V and 2 bases at J, leaving 6 bases unmatched. The CDR3 consists of 15 residues. Written as DNA, the CDR3 is TGTGCCAGCAGGCTAGGGACTAGCGTACAAGAGACCCAGTACTTC. Protein sequence: CASRLGTSVQETQYF. Complete variable domain (other parts from reference TRBV7-9 and TRBJ2-5): DTGVSQNPRHKITKRGQNVTFRCDPISEHNRLYWYRQTLGQGPEFLTYFQNEAQLEKSRLLSDRFSAERPKGSFSTLEIQRTEQGDSAMYLCASRLGTSVQETQYFGPGTRLLVL.

The chain links TRBV5-6 to TRBJ2-5, with TRBD1 identical over 7 bases. V shed 4 bases, J shed 2 bases, and the junction held 11 bases outside the gene matches. The CDR3 is 16 residues long. The V gene's germline CDR1 is SGHDT and CDR2 YYEEEE. CDR3 region: CASSATYRGGQETQYF. CDR3 nucleotides: TGTGCCAGCAGCGCAACGTACAGGGGCGGACAAGAGACCCAGTACTTC.

The table lists this clonotype with a few counts. The junction and the germline gene differ at one end; a read error may be behind it. This sequence joins TRBV6-5 and TRBJ2-5, with D possibly called TRBD1 or TRBD2 (5 bases each). CDR3 length: 14 amino acids. Germline CDR1 is MNHEY and CDR2 is SVGAGI. The CDR3 is CAGSYGAYGETQYF. The CDR3 coding sequence is TGTGCCGGCAGTTACGGGGCTTACGGAGAGACCCAGTACTTC.

This chain links TRBV5-4 with TRBJ2-5; 13 bases map to TRBD2. The germline CDR1 and CDR2 sequences are SGHNT and YYREEE (reference sequence). The trim removed 6 bases at V and 2 bases at J, leaving 13 bases unmatched. The CDR3 spans 18 residues. CDR3 sequence reads: CASTIIGLAGVRQETQYF. The DNA for the CDR3 is TGTGCCAGCACCATAATAGGACTAGCGGGAGTAAGGCAAGAGACCCAGTACTTC.

This clonotype was detected a few times. The rearrangement uses TRBV9 and TRBJ1-1; D is possibly TRBD1 (5 bases). From germline, CDR1 is SGDLS and CDR2 YYNGEE. Trimming took 0 bases from V and 3 from J, leaving 15 bases between them. The CDR3 length is 16 residues. CDR3 in DNA: TGTGCCAGCAGCGTAGCTGGAGGGGACCCTTACACTGAAGCTTTCTTT. This translates into CASSVAGGDPYTEAFF. The whole variable domain, remainder taken from reference TRBV9 and TRBJ1-1, is DSGVTQTPKHLITATGQRVTLRCSPRSGDLSVYWYQQSLDQGLQFLIQYYNGEERAKGNILERFSAQQFPDLHSELNLSSLELGDSALYFCASSVAGGDPYTEAFFGQGTRLTVV.

In its sample, this clonotype was seen many times. The chain has TRBV28 and TRBJ1-5, with D perhaps TRBD1 (5 bases). Per germline, CDR1 MDHEN and CDR2 SYDVKM. The CDR3 has 15 amino acids. Trimming removed 3 bases at V and 3 bases at J, with 12 bases between. The CDR3 bases are TGTGCCAGCAGTTTGATTTCGGGGACCAATCAGCCCCAGCATTTT. It translates to CASSLISGTNQPQHF.

This clonotype came up many times. The chain carries TRBV12-3 or TRBV12-4 and TRBJ1-2; the D is unclear. The length of the CDR3 is 11 residues. The V gene lost 8 bases and the J gene lost 8 bases, with 12 bases spanning the gap. The CDR3 loop is CASRTDFGYTF. As DNA, the CDR3 is TGTGCCAGCCGAACAGACTTCGGCTACACCTTC.

This clonotype showed up many times. V and J are TRBV28 and TRBJ1-1, with D perhaps matching TRBD1 (5 bases). With 4 bases removed from V and 1 base from J, the gap between germline ends came to 10 bases. Looked up from germline, CDR1 is MDHEN and CDR2 is SYDVKM. The CDR3 runs 14 residues. Here the CDR3 reads CASSSPGKNTEAFF. The CDR3 DNA sequence: TGTGCCAGCAGTTCTCCAGGGAAGAACACTGAAGCTTTCTTT.

The table lists this clonotype with many counts. The chain uses TRBV7-9 and TRBJ2-7; 7 bases fit TRBD2. CDR1 is SEHNR, CDR2 FQNEAQ, per germline (reference sequence). Trimming at V came to 4 bases and at J to 3 bases, leaving 12 bases not matched to a gene. This CDR3 spans 16 amino acids. The CDR3 loop reads CASSSGEWEGSYEQYF. CDR3 nucleotide sequence: TGTGCCAGCAGCTCTGGGGAATGGGAGGGCAGCTACGAGCAGTACTTC.

This clonotype has ten or more counts. In nucleotides, the CDR3 is TGTGCCAGCCCAAAGGACACTGAAGCTTTCTTT. Translated, it gives CASPKDTEAFF. The chain recombines TRBV2 with TRBJ1-1; D call uncertain. The germline gives CDR1 SNHLY, CDR2 FYNNEI. This CDR3 is built from 11 residues. Trimming cost V 8 bases and J 3 bases, with 7 bases left between them.

This clonotype occurred many times. The gene calls are TRBV27 and TRBJ1-2, with 10 bases fitting TRBD1. There are 16 residues in the CDR3. Germline assignment: CDR1 MNHEY and CDR2 SMNVEV (reference sequence). The V segment lost 5 bases and the J segment 4 bases; nucleotides outside the gene matches: 10. The CDR3 nucleotides read TGTGCCAGCAGTCTAACGACAGGGGGCAGTTTCTATGGCTACACCTTC. Its translation is CASSLTTGGSFYGYTF.

This chain joins TRBV29-1 and TRBJ1-2; weak D call: TRBD1 (6 bases). In germline, CDR1 is SQVTM, CDR2 ANQGSEA. The ends were cut back, 5 bases at V and 5 bases at J, with 12 bases in the middle. The CDR3 loop spans 12 amino acids. The CDR3 DNA reads TGCAGCGTTAGGGACACGACTTATGGCTACACCTTC. Protein sequence: CSVRDTTYGYTF. Supplemented by reference TRBV29-1 and TRBJ1-2, the full variable domain reads SAVISQKPSRDICQRGTSLTIQCQVDSQVTMMFWYRQQPGQSLTLIATANQGSEATYESGFVIDKFPISRPNLTFSTLTVSNMSPEDSSIYLCSVRDTTYGYTFGSGTRLTVV.

This clonotype was found many times. The chain joins TRBV27 to TRBJ2-7; possibly TRBD2 for D (6 bases). CDR1 and CDR2 from the germline V gene are MNHEY and SMNVEV (reference sequence). This CDR3 region has 15 residues. Trimming took 5 bases from V and 0 from J, leaving 14 bases between them. The CDR3 DNA reads TGTGCCAGCAGTATTACCCGGACTACCTCCTACGAGCAGTACTTC. It codes for CASSITRTTSYEQYF.